Listed below are T cell receptor beta chains from one sample, sequenced in a study of graft-versus-host responses after intestinal transplantation. For these TCRs, the target antigens are not known. Method: immunoSEQ multiplex PCR; TCRdb's copy keeps in-frame clones and lacks some. This repertoire shows some 87,000 clones, more than 90% found once; its top ten account for roughly 0.31%. The sample here was unstimulated CD4+ T cells sorted from spleen or lymph node cells, taken before intestinal transplant. All receptors come from a human donor who received an intestinal transplant. Each CDR3 is given with its conserved first and last residue. D genes are given only for firm matches. For some rows the clone size is stated as once, few or many, or as a class when expanded; others skip it.

>TRBV5-5|TRBJ1-2|.|.
CASSLAWGGASGGYTF
TGTGCCAGCAGCTTGGCCTGGGGGGGCGCGTCAGGTGGCTACACCTTC
>TRBV5-4|TRBJ2-7|.|.
CASSLGDNRRLPYEQYF
TGTGCCAGCAGCTTGGGGGATAACCGAAGACTTCCCTACGAGCAGTACTTC
>TRBV6-5|TRBJ1-4|once|TRBD1
CASSWDSSLRF
TGTGCCAGCAGTTGGGACAGTTCTCTGAGATTT
>TRBV19|TRBJ1-2|.|.
CASTRTRGAVGNGYTF
TGTGCCAGTACGCGAACTCGGGGGGCAGTAGGGAATGGCTACACCTTC
>TRBV7-6|TRBJ2-1|.|.
CASSGRVNNEQFF
TGTGCCAGCAGCGGGCGCGTGAACAATGAGCAGTTCTTC
>TRBV29-1|TRBJ1-4|.|.
CSAEEPYEKLFF
TGCAGCGCCGAAGAACCTTATGAAAAACTGTTTTTT
>TRBV19|TRBJ2-2|.|.
CASSIGPGSTGELFF
TGTGCCAGTAGTATAGGGCCGGGAAGCACCGGGGAGCTGTTTTTT
>TRBV10-1|TRBJ1-1|.|TRBD1
CASSESGTGSLEAFF
TGCGCCAGCAGTGAGTCGGGGACAGGGAGTTTGGAAGCTTTCTTT
>TRBV20-1|TRBJ2-7|.|.
CSAQRQVEQYF
TGCAGTGCTCAGAGACAGGTCGAGCAGTACTTC
>TRBV19|TRBJ2-1|.|TRBD1
CASSIARQGSNEQFF
TGTGCCAGTAGTATAGCCAGACAGGGGTCGAATGAGCAGTTCTTC
>TRBV30|TRBJ2-3|.|TRBD2
CAWSAPHSGSTDTQYF
TGTGCCTGGAGTGCGCCACATAGCGGGAGCACAGATACGCAGTATTTT
>TRBV19|TRBJ1-2|.|TRBD1
CASGVTGGDYGYTF
TGTGCCAGTGGGGTAACAGGGGGAGACTATGGCTACACCTTC
>TRBV27|TRBJ2-2|.|.
CASRTSGTRANTGELFF
TGTGCCAGCAGAACCTCCGGGACCCGGGCGAACACCGGGGAGCTGTTTTTT
>TRBV6-1|TRBJ1-2|.|TRBD1
CAGTGAGYGYTF
TGTGCCGGAACAGGGGCCGGCTATGGCTACACCTTC
>TRBV5-1|TRBJ2-7|.|.
CASSLVRSTYEQYF
TGCGCCAGCAGCTTGGTGCGATCCACCTACGAGCAGTACTTC
>TRBV19|TRBJ1-5|.|TRBD1
CASYSTMTGANQPQHF
TGTGCCAGTTACTCGACAATGACAGGGGCTAATCAGCCCCAGCATTTT
>TRBV7-9|TRBJ1-1|.|.
CASSLETGEAFF
TGTGCCAGCAGCTTAGAGACAGGTGAAGCTTTCTTT
>TRBV6-5|TRBJ2-7|.|.
CASRLGYEQYF
TGTGCCAGCAGGCTCGGCTACGAGCAGTACTTC
>TRBV27|TRBJ2-3|.|TRBD2
CASSLRGLAGGPSTDTQYF
TGTGCCAGCAGCCTACGGGGACTAGCGGGAGGGCCAAGCACAGATACGCAGTATTTT
>TRBV7-8|TRBJ2-3|few|TRBD2
CASSLLGRETDTQYF
TGTGCCAGCAGCTTATTAGGGCGGGAGACAGATACGCAGTATTTT
>TRBV12-5|TRBJ2-1|.|.
CASGSQGGPYNEQFF
TGTGCTAGTGGTTCCCAGGGAGGCCCCTACAATGAGCAGTTCTTC
>TRBV28|TRBJ1-1|.|.
CASSLGGMNTEAFF
TGTGCCAGCAGCCTCGGGGGGATGAACACTGAAGCTTTCTTT
>TRBV27|TRBJ2-6|.|.
CASSFGLPRSGANVLTF
TGTGCCAGCAGTTTTGGACTTCCCCGCTCTGGGGCCAACGTCCTGACTTTC
>TRBV28|TRBJ2-4|.|TRBD1
CASSPGGSKNIQYF
TGTGCCAGCAGTCCAGGGGGCAGCAAAAACATTCAGTACTTC
>TRBV5-4|TRBJ2-2|.|TRBD1
CASSPASRDRVGELFF
TGTGCCAGCAGCCCCGCGTCCCGGGACAGGGTCGGGGAGCTGTTTTTT
>TRBV29-1|TRBJ2-3|.|.
CSAEAVMAGTDTQYF
TGCAGCGCCGAGGCGGTCATGGCGGGCACAGATACGCAGTATTTT
>TRBV6-1|TRBJ2-1|.|.
CASSSPNEQFF
TGTGCCAGCAGTTCTCCTAATGAGCAGTTCTTC
>TRBV5-1|TRBJ1-1|.|.
CASSLSRSENTEAFF
TGCGCCAGCAGCTTATCCAGGTCAGAGAACACTGAAGCTTTCTTT
>TRBV25-1|TRBJ2-1|.|.
CASSEYPQYNEQFF
TGTGCCAGCAGTGAATATCCCCAATACAATGAGCAGTTCTTC
>TRBV5-1|TRBJ2-7|.|TRBD1
CASSLAGQGASYEQYF
TGCGCCAGCAGCTTGGCGGGGCAGGGGGCATCCTACGAGCAGTACTTC
>TRBV18|TRBJ1-1|.|.
CASSLSTYNTEAFF
TGTGCCAGCTCACTCTCGACATACAACACTGAAGCTTTCTTT
>TRBV27|TRBJ2-1|once|TRBD2
CASGKTSGYNEQFF
TGTGCCAGCGGTAAGACTAGCGGGTACAATGAGCAGTTCTTC
>TRBV6-6|TRBJ2-5|once|.
CASSYAGETQYF
TGTGCCAGCAGTTACGCTGGGGAGACCCAGTACTTC
>TRBV14|TRBJ2-4|.|.
CASSQEDQWGAKNIQYF
TGTGCCAGCAGCCAAGAGGACCAGTGGGGTGCCAAAAACATTCAGTACTTC
>TRBV15|TRBJ2-1|.|.
CATSRLTGRSYNEQFF
TGTGCCACCAGCAGACTGACAGGAAGATCCTACAATGAGCAGTTCTTC
>TRBV5-1|TRBJ2-7|.|.
CASSIYGLGSPIEQYF
TGCGCCAGCAGCATCTACGGACTGGGGTCCCCTATCGAGCAGTACTTC
>TRBV18|TRBJ2-5|.|.
CASSPRDSQETQYF
TGTGCCAGCTCACCCCGGGACTCCCAAGAGACCCAGTACTTC
>TRBV5-4|TRBJ2-7|.|TRBD1
CASSQDPRTGVDYEQYF
TGTGCCAGCAGCCAAGATCCCAGGACAGGGGTCGACTACGAGCAGTACTTC
>TRBV5-6|TRBJ2-1|few|TRBD2
CASSLGLAGVDEQFF
TGTGCCAGCAGCTTGGGACTAGCGGGAGTCGATGAGCAGTTCTTC
>TRBV13|TRBJ2-2|.|.
CASSLEVGSAGELFF
TGTGCCAGCAGCTTAGAGGTGGGGTCCGCGGGGGAGCTGTTTTTT
>TRBV19|TRBJ1-2|.|.
CASSIRGIYGYTF
TGTGCCAGTAGTATTAGGGGGATCTATGGCTACACCTTC
>TRBV19|TRBJ2-2|.|.
CASRQGSNTGELFF
TGTGCCAGTAGACAGGGCTCGAACACCGGGGAGCTGTTTTTT
>TRBV25-1|TRBJ2-5|.|.
CASSGLGARETQYF
TGTGCCAGCAGTGGGTTGGGGGCACGAGAGACCCAGTACTTC
>TRBV7-2|TRBJ2-1|.|TRBD2
CASSLGLSGGYNEQFF
TGTGCCAGCAGCTTAGGCCTGAGCGGGGGCTACAATGAGCAGTTCTTC
>TRBV10-3|TRBJ1-5|.|TRBD1
CATARGQGAQPQHF
TGTGCCACTGCTCGTGGACAGGGAGCTCAGCCCCAGCATTTT
>TRBV15|TRBJ1-2|.|TRBD1
CATSEPGQGLFGYTF
TGTGCCACCAGCGAACCGGGACAGGGCCTTTTTGGCTACACCTTC
>TRBV9|TRBJ2-2|once|TRBD1
CASSRPNRGSNTGELFF
TGTGCCAGCAGCCGACCGAACAGGGGGTCGAACACCGGGGAGCTGTTTTTT
>TRBV6-1|TRBJ2-3|.|TRBD2
CASSGLAGDLTQYF
TGTGCCAGCAGTGGACTAGCGGGAGACCTTACGCAGTATTTT